This passage covers 8 T cell receptor beta chains from one sample sequenced in a study of shared clonotypes between healthy human individuals. CD45RO-negative, CCR7-positively selected cells formed the naive CD8 fraction, excluding terminally differentiated effector memory CD45RA+ cells. TCRdb's copy holds only in-frame clones and misses some; the assay was immunoSEQ multiplex PCR. The sample yields roughly 2.1 million clones, approximately 94% seen once. What was sequenced was naive CD8+ T cells from PBMCs. These TCRs come from a man younger than 35 in good health. Some clones in this sample may be carry-over from other donors' samples.

For this clone: Other DNA sequences in this specimen translate into the identical CDR3. The rearrangement uses TRBV28 and TRBJ1-2; TRBD1 aligns across 7 bases. Germline CDR1 is MDHEN and CDR2 is SYDVKM. V dropped 3 bases and J dropped 5; count of bases not matched to a gene: 3. This CDR3 is built from 13 residues. The CDR3 region is CASSLGTAYGYTF. In nucleotides, the CDR3 is TGTGCCAGCAGTTTGGGGACAGCTTATGGCTACACCTTC.

The rearrangement uses TRBV5-4 and TRBJ2-4, with D hard to call. The V and J ends lost 0 bases and 0 bases respectively, with 10 bases between them. CDR1 is SGHNT and CDR2 is YYREEE in the germline V gene (reference sequence). The CDR3 runs 16 residues. The CDR3 DNA is TGTGCCAGCAGCTTGGGCCCGCCTCAAGCCAAAAACATTCAGTACTTC. Translated, it gives CASSLGPPQAKNIQYF.

This chain joins TRBV28 and TRBJ1-5, with no clear D. V was cut by 8 bases and J by 2 bases, with 4 bases left in between. The CDR3 is 11 amino acids. Germline V gene sequence: CDR1 MDHEN, CDR2 SYDVKM. CDR3 in amino acids: CASAGNQPQHF. The CDR3 nucleotides are TGTGCCAGCGCGGGCAATCAGCCCCAGCATTTT.

In regard to this clone: Additional DNA sequences in this sample encode the identical CDR3. The chain joins TRBV5-6 to TRBJ2-7, with unresolved D. CDR3 size: 11 residues. V lost 4 bases and J lost 6, with 8 bases in between. Germline V gene lookup returns CDR1 SGHDT and CDR2 YYEEEE. CDR3: CASSGTIEQYF. The CDR3 DNA is TGTGCCAGCAGCGGTACTATCGAGCAGTACTTC.

This clone was counted only a few times. V gene TRBV19 combines with J gene TRBJ1-1; the D is unclear. This CDR3 has 12 amino acids. Germline V gene data show CDR1 as LNHDA and CDR2 as SQIVND (reference sequence). V lost 10 bases and J 7 bases, leaving 16 bases between the germline ends. CDR3 DNA sequence: TGTGCCACCCGGGAGGGATCGGATGAAGCTTTCTTT. Protein product: CATREGSDEAFF.

The genes are TRBV28 and TRBJ2-7; 11 bases match TRBD2. The germline V gene has CDR1 MDHEN and CDR2 SYDVKM. The CDR3 sequence is 15 residues long. J was trimmed by 5 bases and V by 6 bases; bases with no gene match: 9. The CDR3 loop is CASSIYTSGSNEQYF. DNA for the CDR3: TGTGCCAGCAGCATTTACACTAGCGGGAGTAACGAGCAGTACTTC.

Of note for this clone: Other DNA variants within this sample encode the same CDR3. CDR3 nucleotides: TGTGCCAGCAGTCCCCGGGGGGGAAACACCATATATTTT. This encodes CASSPRGGNTIYF. The rearrangement joins TRBV27 to TRBJ1-3; D possibly corresponds to TRBD1 (5 bases). Germline assignment: CDR1 MNHEY and CDR2 SMNVEV (reference sequence). The CDR3 is made up of 13 amino acids. V was trimmed by 5 bases and J by 4 bases, leaving 9 bases between them.

As DNA, the CDR3 is TGCGCCAGTAGCTATATGGGAACAGGCCAACAGTTCTTC. This translates into CASSYMGTGQQFF. The genes are TRBV4-1 and TRBJ2-1; possibly TRBD1 for D (5 bases). The length of the CDR3 is 13 residues. Trimming shortened V by 9 bases and J by 13 bases, and 22 bases separated the two germline ends. From germline, CDR1 is MGHRA and CDR2 YSYEKL.